Below, 21 T cell receptor beta chains from the same sample are listed, as sequenced in a study of blood T cell repertoires in COVID-19. Produced via immunoSEQ multiplex PCR; TCRdb's table is partial and in-frame only. The sample yields roughly 130,000 clones, roughly 84% seen once. Sequencing input: PBMCs or T cells enriched from blood (not recorded which). The receptors shown here come from a man aged 40-49 years with acute COVID-19.

V is TRBV19 and J is TRBJ2-3; perhaps TRBD2 as D (7 bases). V was trimmed by 4 bases and J by 2 bases, leaving 13 bases between them. The CDR3 runs 15 residues. Germline lookup yields CDR1 LNHDA and CDR2 SQIVND (reference sequence). The CDR3: CASSRAAGATDTQYF. In nucleotides, the CDR3 is TGTGCCAGTAGTAGGGCGGCGGGGGCCACAGATACGCAGTATTTT.

V usage is TRBV4-1 and J usage is TRBJ2-7, with D tentatively TRBD1 (6 bases). Trimming left V 0 bases short and J 2 bases short, with 14 bases between. CDR1 MGHRA and CDR2 YSYEKL come from the germline V gene. The CDR3 is 16 residues long. This chain's CDR3 is CASSQDARQEAYEQYF. The CDR3 coding sequence is TGCGCCAGCAGCCAAGATGCGAGACAGGAGGCCTACGAGCAGTACTTC.

The rearrangement joins TRBV5-5 to TRBJ2-7; 13 nucleotides agree with TRBD2. This CDR3 comprises 18 residues. Per the germline V gene, CDR1 is SGHKS and CDR2 is YYEKEE (reference sequence). V lost 4 bases and J lost 0; bases outside the gene matches: 10. CDR3 loop: CASSEGTSGILSSYEQYF. In DNA, the CDR3 is TGTGCCAGCAGCGAGGGGACTAGCGGGATTTTAAGCTCCTACGAGCAGTACTTC.

The chain uses TRBV12-3 or TRBV12-4 and TRBJ2-1; unclear D gene. The CDR3 spans 11 residues. V dropped 6 bases and J dropped 7 bases, with 7 bases sitting between them. CDR3 amino acids: CASSNRNEQFF. CDR3 DNA: TGTGCCAGCAGCAATAGAAATGAGCAGTTCTTC.

This chain joins TRBV10-3 and TRBJ2-7; D perhaps matches TRBD2 (6 bases). Germline assignment: CDR1 ENHRY and CDR2 SYGVKD. V gave up 8 bases and J gave up 7 bases, with 15 bases separating them. The CDR3 covers 12 residues. Here the CDR3 reads CAIGGTFREQYF. The CDR3 DNA reads TGTGCCATCGGAGGGACTTTTCGGGAGCAGTACTTC.

The V call is TRBV11-2, the J call TRBJ2-7; D might be TRBD2 (5 bases). The CDR3 sequence is 14 residues long. Germline CDR1 is SGHAT and CDR2 is FQNNGV. The V end was cut by 0 bases, the J end by 6 bases, with 12 bases between. CDR3 sequence (DNA): TGTGCCAGCAGCTTAGATCGGCAAGGAGGCGAGCAGTACTTC. Translation: CASSLDRQGGEQYF.

This clone was found a few times. The rearrangement links TRBV6-6 to TRBJ2-7; 7 nucleotides line up with TRBD1. V lost 5 bases and J lost 3; bases outside the gene matches: 13. The CDR3 runs 16 residues. Germline V gene lookup returns CDR1 MNHNY and CDR2 SVGAGI (reference sequence). CDR3 loop: CASSPQGPPSNYEQYF. In DNA form, the CDR3 reads TGTGCCAGCAGTCCACAGGGGCCCCCCTCAAACTACGAGCAGTACTTC.

This chain connects TRBV4-2 to TRBJ1-2, with 9 nucleotides matching TRBD1. Per germline, CDR1 LGHNA and CDR2 YNFKEQ. V dropped 5 bases and J dropped 4; count of bases not matched to a gene: 8. The CDR3 covers 15 residues. CDR3 protein: CASSNSGTGIYGYTF. For the CDR3, the DNA is TGTGCCAGCAGCAACTCTGGGACAGGGATCTATGGCTACACCTTC.

The chain couples TRBV9 to TRBJ1-2; possibly TRBD1 for D (5 bases). The CDR3 has 18 residues. Germline values: CDR1 SGDLS, CDR2 YYNGEE. Trimming left V 0 bases short and J 0 bases short, with 18 bases between. In DNA form, the CDR3 reads TGTGCCAGCAGCGTAGGTTCCACAGGCGGTTTGTCTAACTATGGCTACACCTTC. Translating gives CASSVGSTGGLSNYGYTF.

The J gene is TRBJ1-1, the V gene TRBV11-2; no clear D gene. The CDR3 consists of 11 residues. With 1 base removed from V and 8 bases from J, the gap between germline ends came to 5 bases. Germline CDR1 SGHAT, CDR2 FQNNGV. The DNA of the CDR3 is TGTGCCAGCAGCTTAGGGGCAGAAGCTTTCTTT. This codes for CASSLGAEAFF.

The rearrangement links TRBV3-1 (or the pseudogene TRBV3-2) to TRBJ1-2; 7 nucleotides agree with TRBD1. The CDR3 runs 13 residues. Trimming took 1 base from V and 7 from J; bases not matched to a gene: 3. From germline, CDR1 is LGHDT and CDR2 YNNKEL (reference sequence). The CDR3 protein is CASSQGTGVGYTF. Written as DNA, the CDR3 is TGTGCCAGCAGCCAAGGTACAGGGGTTGGCTACACCTTC.

This chain links TRBV4-1 with TRBJ2-1, with 8 positions matching TRBD1. This CDR3 has 15 amino acids. Per germline, CDR1 MGHRA and CDR2 YSYEKL. Germline trimming cut 3 bases from V and 4 bases from J; bases unmatched to any gene: 5. Here the CDR3 DNA reads TGCGCCAGCAGCCAGTGGACAGGGCGATACAATGAGCAGTTCTTC. Its translation: CASSQWTGRYNEQFF.

The V gene is TRBV18, the J gene TRBJ1-5, with TRBD1 matching over 7 bases. The CDR3 totals 14 residues. The germline V gene encodes CDR1 KGHSH and CDR2 LQKENI. J lost 4 bases, V lost 4 bases, and 4 bases had no gene match. The CDR3 loop reads CASSQRQGNQPQHF. The CDR3 coding sequence is TGTGCCAGCTCACAACGACAGGGAAATCAGCCCCAGCATTTT.

The genes are TRBV30 and TRBJ1-2; no definite D call. Per the germline V gene, CDR1 is GTSNPN and CDR2 is SVGIG (reference sequence). Trimming shortened V by 2 bases and J by 6 bases, and 13 bases separated the two germline ends. The CDR3 extends over 13 amino acids. CDR3 in amino acids: CAWSFRDLHGYTF. Written as DNA, the CDR3 is TGTGCCTGGAGTTTTCGGGATCTCCATGGCTACACCTTC.

The chain has TRBV18 and TRBJ1-2; 8 nucleotides match TRBD1. Germline lookup yields CDR1 KGHSH and CDR2 LQKENI. The CDR3 spans 17 residues. V lost 4 bases to trimming and J lost 7 bases; unmatched junction nucleotides: 17. CDR3 sequence (DNA): TGTGCCAGCTCACTTGGACAGGGAGAGGGGGCAGTCGGTGGCTACACCTTC. Protein sequence: CASSLGQGEGAVGGYTF.

This chain connects TRBV2 to TRBJ2-7; D might be TRBD1 (6 bases). Germline loops: CDR1 SNHLY, CDR2 FYNNEI. This CDR3 has 17 residues. V was trimmed by 8 bases and J by 5 bases, leaving 28 bases between them. The CDR3 loop is CASLSFVGAVGVDEQYF. CDR3 nucleotide sequence: TGTGCCAGCCTCTCCTTCGTGGGGGCCGTTGGAGTGGACGAGCAGTACTTC.

The rearrangement joins TRBV30 to TRBJ2-7; D is perhaps TRBD2 (6 bases). The V end lost 1 base, the J end lost 3 bases, and 13 bases lay between the germline ends. CDR1 and CDR2 from the germline V gene are GTSNPN and SVGIG (reference sequence). The length of the CDR3 is 14 residues. The CDR3 sequence is CAWSGLGTHYEQYF. CDR3 DNA sequence: TGTGCCTGGAGTGGGCTTGGGACTCACTACGAGCAGTACTTC.

This chain joins TRBV3-1 (or the pseudogene TRBV3-2) and TRBJ1-1; D is ambiguous. The CDR3 is 13 residues long. Germline-derived CDR1 and CDR2 are LGHDT and YNNKEL (reference sequence). Trimming removed 1 base at V and 4 bases at J, with 7 bases between. CDR3 nucleotides: TGTGCCAGCAGCCAAGGCAGGCCCACTGAAGCTTTCTTT. Translated: CASSQGRPTEAFF.

V usage is TRBV5-1 and J usage is TRBJ2-7, with 8 positions matching TRBD2. V gave up 4 bases and J gave up 2 bases; unmatched junction bases: 5. Germline values: CDR1 SGHRS, CDR2 YFSETQ. The CDR3 sequence is 14 residues long. DNA for the CDR3: TGCGCCAGCAGCGTAGCGGGACGGACCTACGAGCAGTACTTC. This codes for CASSVAGRTYEQYF.

The chain has TRBV28 and TRBJ1-2; perhaps TRBD1 as D (5 bases). The V and J ends lost 5 bases and 4 bases respectively, with 11 bases between them. The CDR3 contains 13 residues. Per germline, CDR1 MDHEN and CDR2 SYDVKM. The CDR3 is CASSQRGTYGYTF. As DNA, the CDR3 is TGTGCCAGCAGTCAACGGGGGACCTATGGCTACACCTTC.

The rearrangement joins TRBV14 to TRBJ2-1; 10 bases fit TRBD2. Germline values: CDR1 SGHDN, CDR2 FVKESK. V lost 5 bases to trimming and J lost 2 bases; unmatched junction nucleotides: 6. The CDR3 totals 16 residues. The chain's CDR3 is CASSALAGVAYNEQFF. In DNA form, the CDR3 reads TGTGCCAGCAGCGCCCTAGCGGGAGTAGCCTACAATGAGCAGTTCTTC.